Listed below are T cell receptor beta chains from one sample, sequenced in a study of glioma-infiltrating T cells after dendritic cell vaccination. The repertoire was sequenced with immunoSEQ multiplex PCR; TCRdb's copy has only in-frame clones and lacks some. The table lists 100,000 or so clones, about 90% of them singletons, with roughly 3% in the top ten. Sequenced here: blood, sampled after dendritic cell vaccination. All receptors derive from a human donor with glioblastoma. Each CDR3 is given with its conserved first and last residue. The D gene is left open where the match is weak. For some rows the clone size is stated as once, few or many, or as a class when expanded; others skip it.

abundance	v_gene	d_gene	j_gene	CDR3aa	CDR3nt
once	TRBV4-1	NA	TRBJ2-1	CASSQDLSGSQFF	TGCGCCAGCAGCCAAGATCTTTCCGGGAGCCAGTTCTTC
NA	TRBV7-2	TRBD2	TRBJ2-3	CASSRLAVDTQYF	TGTGCCAGCAGCCGGCTAGCGGTGGATACGCAGTATTTT
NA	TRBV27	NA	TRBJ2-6	CASSPTGTGANVLTF	TGTGCCAGCAGTCCCACAGGGACCGGGGCCAACGTCCTGACTTTC
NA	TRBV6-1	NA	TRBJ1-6	CASSEEDNSYNSPLHF	TGTGCCAGCAGTGAAGAGGACAACTCCTATAATTCACCCCTCCACTTT
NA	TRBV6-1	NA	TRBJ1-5	CASRGDNHSNQPQHF	TGTGCCAGCAGGGGGGACAATCATAGCAATCAGCCCCAGCATTTT
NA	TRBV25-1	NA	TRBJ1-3	CASSWWSRGIYF	TGTGCCAGCAGTTGGTGGTCTCGAGGAATATATTTT
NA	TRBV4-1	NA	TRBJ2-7	CASSQEGPTYEQYF	TGCGCCAGCAGCCAAGAGGGCCCTACCTACGAGCAGTACTTC
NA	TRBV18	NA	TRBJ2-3	CASSGSATTDTQYF	TGTGCCAGCTCTGGGAGCGCGACCACAGATACGCAGTATTTT
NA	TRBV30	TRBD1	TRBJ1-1	CAWGARGLMNTEAFF	TGTGCCTGGGGGGCCAGGGGGCTGATGAACACTGAAGCTTTCTTT
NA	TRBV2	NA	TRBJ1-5	CASSEVGGQPQHF	TGTGCCAGCAGTGAAGTGGGAGGGCAGCCCCAGCATTTT
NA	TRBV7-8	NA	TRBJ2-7	CASSFPENGGLGYEQYF	TGTGCCAGCAGCTTCCCTGAGAACGGCGGCCTTGGCTACGAGCAGTACTTC
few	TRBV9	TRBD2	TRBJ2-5	CASSPPPGLAGVQETQYF	TGTGCCAGCAGCCCCCCCCCGGGACTAGCGGGGGTTCAAGAGACCCAGTACTTC
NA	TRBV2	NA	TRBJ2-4	CASSELGRGNIQYF	TGTGCCAGCAGTGAATTGGGGAGAGGCAACATTCAGTACTTC
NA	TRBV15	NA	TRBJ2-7	CATSRAGSLSYEQYF	TGTGCCACCAGCAGAGCTGGTAGCCTCTCCTACGAGCAGTACTTC
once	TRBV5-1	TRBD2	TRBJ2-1	CASSSSGAYNEQFF	TGCGCCAGCAGCTCGAGCGGGGCCTACAATGAGCAGTTCTTC
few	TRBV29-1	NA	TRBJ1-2	CSVPSSREMYGYTF	TGCAGCGTTCCATCAAGTCGAGAGATGTATGGCTACACCTTC
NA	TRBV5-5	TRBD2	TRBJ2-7	CASSLVAGSGYEQYF	TGTGCCAGCAGCTTGGTAGCGGGATCCGGGTACGAGCAGTACTTC
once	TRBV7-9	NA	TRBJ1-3	CASSSYSEGGNTIYF	TGTGCCAGCAGCTCCTACAGTGAGGGTGGAAACACCATATATTTT
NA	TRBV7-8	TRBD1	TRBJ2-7	CASRTTGFGEQYF	TGTGCCAGCAGAACGACAGGGTTCGGGGAGCAGTACTTC
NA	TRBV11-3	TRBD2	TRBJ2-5	CASSLGGLAGGEGTQYF	TGTGCCAGCAGCTTGGGGGGACTAGCGGGAGGAGAGGGGACCCAGTACTTC
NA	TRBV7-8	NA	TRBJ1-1	CASSPARDTEAFF	TGTGCCAGCAGCCCGGCGAGGGACACTGAAGCTTTCTTT
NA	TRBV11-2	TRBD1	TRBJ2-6	CASSTQGAGANVLTF	TGTGCCAGCAGTACACAGGGGGCAGGGGCCAACGTCCTGACTTTC
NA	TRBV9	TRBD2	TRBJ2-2	CASSVQGTRDTGELFF	TGTGCCAGCAGCGTACAGGGGACTAGGGACACCGGGGAGCTGTTTTTT
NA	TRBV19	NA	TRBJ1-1	CASSISTVNTEAFF	TGTGCCAGTAGTATTTCTACCGTAAACACTGAAGCTTTCTTT
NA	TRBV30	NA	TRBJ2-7	CAWSIFGGEQYF	TGTGCCTGGAGTATTTTCGGGGGCGAGCAGTACTTC
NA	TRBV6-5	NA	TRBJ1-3	CASSYLTDSGNTIYF	TGTGCCAGCAGTTACTTGACAGACTCTGGAAACACCATATATTTT
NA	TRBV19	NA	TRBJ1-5	CASSIEGGAGQPQHF	TGTGCCAGTAGTATAGAAGGAGGGGCTGGGCAGCCCCAGCATTTT
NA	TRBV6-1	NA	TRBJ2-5	CASSEQQETQYF	TGTGCCAGCAGTGAACAGCAAGAGACCCAGTACTTC
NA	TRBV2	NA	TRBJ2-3	CASSEGQGGVTDTQYF	TGTGCCAGCAGTGAGGGGCAGGGTGGGGTCACAGATACGCAGTATTTT
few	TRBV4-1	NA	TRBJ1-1	CASSQDAFRNTEAFF	TGCGCCAGCAGCCAAGATGCCTTCAGGAACACTGAAGCTTTCTTT
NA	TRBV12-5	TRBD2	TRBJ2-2	CASGLGTGGAGELFF	TGTGCTAGTGGTTTGGGTACCGGGGGGGCCGGGGAGCTGTTTTTT
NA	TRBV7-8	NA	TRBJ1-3	CASSLERVGGNTIYF	TGTGCCAGCAGCTTGGAACGGGTTGGAGGAAACACCATATATTTT
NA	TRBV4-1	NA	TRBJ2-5	CASSQERQGETQYF	TGCGCCAGCAGCCAAGAACGGCAGGGGGAGACCCAGTACTTC
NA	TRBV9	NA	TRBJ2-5	CASSPRLEETQYF	TGTGCCAGCAGCCCTAGACTCGAAGAGACCCAGTACTTC
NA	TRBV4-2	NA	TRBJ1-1	CASSQDSAGWVF	TGTGCCAGCAGCCAAGATTCGGCAGGGTGGGTCTTT
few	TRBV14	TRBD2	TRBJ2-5	CASSQDRASGRETQYF	TGTGCCAGCAGCCAAGATCGGGCTAGCGGGAGAGAGACCCAGTACTTC
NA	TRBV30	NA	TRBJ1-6	CAWSALEARRHF	TGTGCCTGGAGTGCTCTGGAGGCCCGGCGCCACTTT
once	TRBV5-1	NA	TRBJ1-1	CASSPPGGENTEAFF	TGCGCCAGCAGCCCCCCCGGGGGGGAGAACACTGAAGCTTTCTTT
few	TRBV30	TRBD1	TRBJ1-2	CAWSAGGVYGYTF	TGTGCCTGGAGCGCAGGGGGCGTTTATGGCTACACCTTC
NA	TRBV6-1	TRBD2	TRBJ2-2	CASSELGRGAITTGELFF	TGTGCCAGCAGTGAATTAGGGCGGGGGGCGATTACGACCGGGGAGCTGTTTTTT
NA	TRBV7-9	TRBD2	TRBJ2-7	CASSWGLAGREQYF	TGTGCCAGCAGCTGGGGACTAGCGGGACGCGAGCAGTACTTC
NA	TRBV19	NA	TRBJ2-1	CASSIGGGTTQAFYNEQFF	TGTGCCAGTAGTATAGGTGGGGGCACTACCCAAGCATTCTACAATGAGCAGTTCTTC
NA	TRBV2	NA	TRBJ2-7	CASRDGQHSYEQYF	TGTGCCAGCAGGGACGGACAGCACTCCTACGAGCAGTACTTC
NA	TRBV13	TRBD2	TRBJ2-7	CASSLGLASGGDSSYEQYF	TGTGCCAGCAGCTTAGGTCTGGCTAGCGGTGGGGATAGCTCCTACGAGCAGTACTTC
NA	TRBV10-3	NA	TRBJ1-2	CAISLLQGGEDGYTF	TGTGCCATCAGTCTCCTTCAGGGAGGGGAGGATGGCTACACCTTC
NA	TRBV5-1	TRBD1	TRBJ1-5	CASSLAGAGGQPQHF	TGCGCCAGCAGCTTGGCCGGGGCAGGGGGTCAGCCCCAGCATTTT
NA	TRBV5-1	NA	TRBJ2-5	CASSSQVGRQETQYF	TGCGCCAGCAGCTCCCAGGTGGGGCGACAAGAGACCCAGTACTTC
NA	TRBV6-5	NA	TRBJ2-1	CASSYSTGYNEQFF	TGTGCCAGCAGTTACTCGACAGGTTACAATGAGCAGTTCTTC
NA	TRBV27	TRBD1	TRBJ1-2	CASSPSGTGLSYGYTF	TGTGCCAGCTCACCCTCCGGGACAGGCCTCTCTTATGGCTACACCTTC
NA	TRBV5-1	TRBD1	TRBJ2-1	CASSLGGLTGVNEQFF	TGCGCCAGCAGCTTGGGGGGGTTAACAGGGGTCAATGAGCAGTTCTTC
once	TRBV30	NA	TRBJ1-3	CAWSVRRDPPRTIYF	TGTGCCTGGAGTGTACGGAGGGACCCGCCCCGCACCATATATTTT
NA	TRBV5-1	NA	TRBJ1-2	CASSLSGGSDYGYTF	TGCGCCAGCAGCTTGTCGGGGGGCTCCGACTATGGCTACACCTTC
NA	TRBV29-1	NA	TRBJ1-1	CSVEDATHLEAFF	TGCAGCGTTGAAGATGCGACACACTTGGAAGCTTTCTTT